What follows are 12 T cell receptor beta chains derived from one specimen sequenced in a study of response to subunit inactivated influenza vaccine. Via MiXCR, TCRdb re-called the RT-PCR reads, giving one row per CDR3 protein. The profile shows about 520,000 distinct CDR3 sequences, approximately 7.7% of them singletons. The sequences come from PBMCs from blood, collected around 25 months after vaccination. The receptors were gathered from a man in his fifties or sixties who received an inactivated influenza vaccine.

J is TRBJ2-1 and V is TRBV20-1; TRBD2 might be the D (5 bases). CDR1 and CDR2 from the germline V gene are DFQATT and SNEGSKA (reference sequence). V lost 1 base and J lost 1, with 5 bases in between. The CDR3 extends over 13 amino acids. The DNA for the CDR3 is TGCAGTGCTAGAGCGGGGTCCTACAATGAGCAGTTCTTC. Protein sequence: CSARAGSYNEQFF.

This clonotype was recorded a few times. V usage is TRBV21-1 and J usage is TRBJ2-1. TRBV21-1 corresponds to a pseudogene. This CDR3 spans 17 amino acids. This chain's CDR3 is CASSKSGYRTSYNEQFF. DNA for the CDR3: TGTGCCAGCAGCAAAAGCGGGTACAGGACGTCCTACAATGAGCAGTTCTTC.

The chain combines TRBV3-1 with TRBJ2-2; no clear D gene. This CDR3 spans 14 amino acids. Germline CDR1 is LGHDT and CDR2 is YNNKEL (reference sequence). Trimming pared 0 bases from V and 7 bases from J, leaving 9 bases between. CDR3 in DNA: TGTGCCAGCAGCCAAGATGGGGTCGTCGGGGAGCTGTTTTTT. This sequence encodes CASSQDGVVGELFF. Filled out from reference TRBV3-1 and TRBJ2-2, the complete variable domain reads DTAVSQTPKYLVTQMGNDKSIKCEQNLGHDTMYWYKQDSKKFLKIMFSYNNKELIINETVPNRFSPKSPDKAHLNLHINSLELGDSAVYFCASSQDGVVGELFFGEGSRLTVL.

This clonotype was detected ten times or more. This sequence joins TRBV20-1 and TRBJ2-3, with TRBD1 matching 8 bases. The CDR3 totals 15 residues. Germline CDR1 and CDR2: DFQATT and SNEGSKA (reference sequence). The V gene end was trimmed by 1 base and the J gene end by 6 bases; junction bases not matched to a gene: 9. For the CDR3, the DNA is TGCAGTGCTAGAGCCCCGCAGGGGGCGTGGGATACGCAGTATTTT. Its translation: CSARAPQGAWDTQYF.

This clonotype was seen a few times. V gene TRBV20-1 combines with J gene TRBJ1-1; D is uncertain. The CDR3 has 14 residues. V was clipped by 2 bases and J by 0 bases, with 10 bases between them. Germline V CDR1 and CDR2: DFQATT, SNEGSKA (reference sequence). The DNA for the CDR3 is TGCAGTGCTAGACCCGGAGCGATGAACACTGAAGCTTTCTTT. Its translation is CSARPGAMNTEAFF.

The chain joins TRBV20-1 to TRBJ2-1; 10 nucleotides align to TRBD2. From germline, CDR1 is DFQATT and CDR2 SNEGSKA (reference sequence). This CDR3 has 15 amino acids. Trimming cost V 5 bases and J 6 bases; bases outside gene matches: 10. The CDR3 region has the DNA TGCAGTGCTTCCTCAGCGGGGGGGCCGGGCAATGAGCAGTTCTTC. This encodes CSASSAGGPGNEQFF.

In its sample, this clonotype was seen a few times. V is TRBV7-2 and J is TRBJ2-2; possibly TRBD2 for D (5 bases). V lost 7 bases and J 0 bases, leaving 9 bases between the germline ends. This CDR3 spans 14 amino acids. Germline V CDR1 and CDR2: SGHTA, FQGNSA. CDR3 sequence: CASTQRTNTGELFF. Written as DNA, the CDR3 is TGTGCCAGCACCCAGCGGACGAACACCGGGGAGCTGTTTTTT.

This clonotype has a handful of counts. CDR3 protein: CSARDRLAGYNEQFF. CDR3 sequence (DNA): TGCAGTGCTAGAGACCGACTAGCGGGATACAATGAGCAGTTCTTC. V gene TRBV20-1 combines with J gene TRBJ2-1; 11 bases agree with TRBD2. Losses at the gene ends were 0 bases for V and 4 bases for J; bases not matched to a gene: 2. The CDR3 runs 15 residues. Germline V gene sequence: CDR1 DFQATT, CDR2 SNEGSKA (reference sequence).

This clonotype was counted only a few times. This chain uses TRBV10-3 with TRBJ1-2, with a possible D match to TRBD1 (6 bases). CDR1 ENHRY and CDR2 SYGVKD come from the germline V gene. The CDR3 runs 17 residues. Trimming left V 3 bases short and J 3 bases short, with 20 bases between. The CDR3 protein is CAISDPGTTFRDYGYTF. Written as DNA, the CDR3 is TGTGCCATCAGTGACCCCGGGACAACTTTTAGGGACTATGGCTACACCTTC.

The V call is TRBV5-1, the J call TRBJ2-7; 7 nucleotides agree with TRBD1. This CDR3 is 15 amino acids long. CDR1 and CDR2 from the germline V gene are SGHRS and YFSETQ. The ends lost 3 bases at V and 0 bases at J; junction bases unmatched: 6. CDR3 amino acids: CASSSPTGNSYEQYF. CDR3 DNA: TGCGCCAGCAGCTCACCGACAGGGAACTCCTACGAGCAGTACTTC.

This clonotype turned up a few times. The genes are TRBV7-2 and TRBJ2-7; D ambiguous. The CDR3 is 14 residues long. The V gene lost 1 base and the J gene lost 0 bases, with 7 bases spanning the gap. Germline CDR1 and CDR2: SGHTA and FQGNSA. CDR3 sequence: CASSLGTHSYEQYF. The DNA of the CDR3 is TGTGCCAGCAGCTTAGGGACGCACTCCTACGAGCAGTACTTC.

The rearrangement links TRBV11-2 to TRBJ2-1; D gene unclear. This CDR3 contains 16 residues. Germline-derived CDR1 and CDR2 are SGHAT and FQNNGV. The V gene lost 2 bases and the J gene lost 8 bases, with 19 bases spanning the gap. The CDR3 region is CASSLTVLQFNHEQFF. In DNA, the CDR3 is TGTGCCAGCAGCTTAACGGTCCTGCAGTTCAACCATGAGCAGTTCTTC.